A single sample gave rise to the 8 T cell receptor beta chains below, sequenced in a study of T cell responses to AZD1222 COVID-19 vaccine. The protocol was immunoSEQ multiplex PCR, while the TCRdb copy is restricted to in-frame clones and leaves out a portion. There are about 120,000 clones in the sample; about 90% occur only once, and 1.5% to 2% lies in the top ten. Source: peripheral blood, taken 28 days after the second AZD1222 dose. Receptors originate from an adult who received the AZD1222 COVID-19 vaccine.

Only one count was recorded for this clone. The chain carries TRBV6-5 and TRBJ2-7; 12 bases line up with TRBD2. V shed 4 bases, J shed 4 bases, and the junction held 5 bases outside the gene matches. The CDR3 is 15 amino acids. Germline CDR1 is MNHEY and CDR2 is SVGAGI. The CDR3 DNA is TGTGCCAGCAGTTTCCTAGCGGGAGGGCATTACGAGCAGTACTTC. Translation: CASSFLAGGHYEQYF.

This chain joins TRBV5-1 and TRBJ2-7; D unclear. Germline V gives CDR1 SGHRS, CDR2 YFSETQ. V shed 3 bases and J shed 2 bases, with 18 bases lying between them. This CDR3 contains 16 residues. The CDR3 sequence is CASSYQTGTQTYEQYF. The CDR3 DNA sequence: TGCGCCAGCAGCTATCAGACGGGCACCCAAACCTACGAGCAGTACTTC.

This clone has only a few counts. The J gene is TRBJ1-5, the V gene TRBV28; 7 bases map to TRBD1. Germline assignment: CDR1 MDHEN and CDR2 SYDVKM. Unmatched junction bases numbered 8, after V lost 8 bases and J lost 7 bases. This CDR3 has 13 amino acids. The CDR3 DNA sequence: TGTGCCAGCCAACAGGGGACCTTACAGCCCCAGCATTTT. Translated, it gives CASQQGTLQPQHF.

J is TRBJ1-2 and V is TRBV14; D is unresolved. This CDR3 is built from 15 residues. CDR1 is SGHDN and CDR2 is FVKESK in the germline V gene. Trimming took off 4 bases at V and 6 bases at J, with 18 bases between the two ends. The CDR3 sequence is CASSRINRELHGYTF. In DNA, the CDR3 is TGTGCCAGCAGCCGCATAAACCGGGAACTCCATGGCTACACCTTC. Full variable domain (remainder filled in from reference TRBV14 and TRBJ1-2): EAGVTQFPSHSVIEKGQTVTLRCDPISGHDNLYWYRRVMGKEIKFLLHFVKESKQDESGMPNNRFLAERTGGTYSTLKVQPAELEDSGVYFCASSRINRELHGYTFGSGTRLTVV.

This clone appeared a single time. The gene calls are TRBV19 and TRBJ2-7; D call uncertain. V lost 0 bases, J lost 9 bases, and 15 bases lay in between. The CDR3 covers 14 residues. The germline V gene encodes CDR1 LNHDA and CDR2 SQIVND (reference sequence). The CDR3 DNA sequence: TGTGCCAGTAGTATAGATCCCCCTCACAGTCCGCAGTACTTC. It encodes CASSIDPPHSPQYF.

This clone came up a few times. The rearrangement links TRBV5-4 to TRBJ1-4; D perhaps matches TRBD1 (6 bases). The CDR3 covers 13 residues. Trimming removed 4 bases from V and 6 bases from J, with 10 bases in between. Germline assignment: CDR1 SGHNT and CDR2 YYREEE (reference sequence). CDR3 in DNA: TGTGCCAGCAGCCTGAAGGGGGATGAAAAACTGTTTTTT. It yields the protein CASSLKGDEKLFF.

The chain employs TRBV7-8 and TRBJ2-2; D unclear. V was shortened by 2 bases and J by 5 bases, with 12 bases between the two germline ends. Germline CDR1 SGHVS, CDR2 FQNEAQ. This CDR3 is built from 15 residues. The CDR3: CASSLLHGGTGELFF. CDR3 DNA sequence: TGTGCCAGCAGCTTACTCCACGGTGGGACCGGGGAGCTGTTTTTT.

The rearrangement links TRBV19 to TRBJ2-1; TRBD2 matches at 10 bases. The CDR3 spans 15 residues. V was pared by 6 bases and J by 7 bases, with 9 bases of the junction left unmatched. Germline CDR1 reads LNHDA; CDR2 reads SQIVND (reference sequence). CDR3 sequence reads: CASSTGLAESNEQFF. The CDR3 coding sequence is TGTGCCAGTAGCACAGGACTAGCGGAGTCGAATGAGCAGTTCTTC. The full variable domain, with the rest looked up from reference TRBV19 and TRBJ2-1, is DGGITQSPKYLFRKEGQNVTLSCEQNLNHDAMYWYRQDPGQGLRLIYYSQIVNDFQKGDIAEGYSVSREKKESFPLTVTSAQKNPTAFYLCASSTGLAESNEQFFGPGTRLTVL.